This T cell receptor beta chain comes out of a study of cytomegalovirus exposure and HLA in healthy donors. General observations from the study: Cytomegalovirus association was listed for about 160 TCR beta chains. Using the classifier, cytomegalovirus status was reportedly diagnosed with high specificity and sensitivity. Confirmation was obtained in vitro that a few CMV-associated chains are specific for CMV antigens.

Trimming took 0 bases from V and 5 from J, leaving 18 bases between them. The CDR3 is made up of 16 amino acids. From germline, CDR1 is SGDLS and CDR2 YYNGEE. Data came from immunoSEQ multiplex PCR; TCRdb stores just in-frame clones and leaves some out. The table lists 200,000 or so clones, over 80% of them singletons, with 1% to 1.2% in the top ten. Concerning this clone itself: Its cognate antigen is unknown.

This TCR was sampled from a woman younger than 35 in good health and CMV-seronegative. Input material: PBMCs. V gene TRBV9 combines with J gene TRBJ2-7; D is uncertain. In nucleotides, the CDR3 is TGTGCCAGCAGCGTAGGAGCAGAGCCTCTAGTCCACGAGCAGTACTTC. Its translation: CASSVGAEPLVHEQYF.